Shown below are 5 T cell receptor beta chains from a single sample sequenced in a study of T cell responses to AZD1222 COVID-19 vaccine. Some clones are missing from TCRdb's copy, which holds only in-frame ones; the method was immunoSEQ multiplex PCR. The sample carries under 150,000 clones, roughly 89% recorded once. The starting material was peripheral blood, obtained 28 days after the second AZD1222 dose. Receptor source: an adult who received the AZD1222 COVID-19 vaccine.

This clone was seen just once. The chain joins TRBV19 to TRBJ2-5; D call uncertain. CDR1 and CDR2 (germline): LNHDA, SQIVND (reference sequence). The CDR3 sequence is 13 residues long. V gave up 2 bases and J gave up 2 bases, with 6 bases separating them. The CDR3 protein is CASSIYRQETQYF. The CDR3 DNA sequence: TGTGCCAGTAGTATATACCGACAAGAGACCCAGTACTTC.

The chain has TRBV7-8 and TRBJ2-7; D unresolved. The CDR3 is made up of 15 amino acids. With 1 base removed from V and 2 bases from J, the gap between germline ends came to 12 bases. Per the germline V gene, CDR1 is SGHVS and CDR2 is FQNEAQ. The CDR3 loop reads CASSLESGHTYEQYF. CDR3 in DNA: TGTGCCAGCAGCTTAGAGTCGGGCCATACCTACGAGCAGTACTTC.

Written as DNA, the CDR3 is TGTGCCTGGAGGTACAACGGAAACACCATATATTTT. Translating it yields CAWRYNGNTIYF. The chain recombines TRBV30 with TRBJ1-3; D is undetermined. In germline, CDR1 is GTSNPN, CDR2 SVGIG (reference sequence). The CDR3 length is 12 residues. Trimming left V 3 bases short and J 4 bases short, with 7 bases between.

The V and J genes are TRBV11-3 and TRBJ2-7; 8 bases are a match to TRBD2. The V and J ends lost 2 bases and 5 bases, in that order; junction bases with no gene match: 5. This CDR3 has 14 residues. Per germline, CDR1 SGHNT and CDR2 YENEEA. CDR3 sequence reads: CASSLRSGSHEQYF. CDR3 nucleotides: TGTGCCAGCAGCTTACGGAGCGGGAGCCACGAGCAGTACTTC.

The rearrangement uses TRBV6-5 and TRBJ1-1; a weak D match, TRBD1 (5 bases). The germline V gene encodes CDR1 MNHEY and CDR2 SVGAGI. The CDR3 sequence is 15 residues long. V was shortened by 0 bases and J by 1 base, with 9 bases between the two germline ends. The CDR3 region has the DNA TGTGCCAGCAGTTACTCTGGGACGACGAACACTGAAGCTTTCTTT. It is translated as CASSYSGTTNTEAFF.